This T cell receptor (beta chain) is from a study of response to subunit inactivated influenza vaccine (dated by TCRdb to 2016 to 2019). For the wider study: The study used deep quantitative T cell receptor repertoire profiling to track responses to a trivalent subunit inactivated influenza vaccine. Paper-wide results and their limitations: According to the authors, only a limited number of new T cells may be recruited by each seasonal influenza vaccination.

This clonotype has just a few counts. Its cognate antigen has yet to be identified. No qualities accompany the bases; no much larger clone lies one base away. The CDR3 starts with the cysteine, ends with the phenylalanine, and has 14 residues. Just the 42-base CDR3 DNA is kept, in frame starting at base 1. In the germline V gene, CDR1 corresponds to SQVTM and CDR2 to ANQGSEA. V and J are truncated by 5 bases and 3 bases respectively, leaving an intervening sequence of 13 bases. Libraries were prepared through RT-PCR. For sequencing, an Illumina HiSeq 2500 was employed. The raw public data were reprocessed by TCRdb itself: fastp quality trimming at Q25, MiXCR clonotype calling, in-frame beta chains only. Every entry covers one CDR3 protein and lists the most common genes and DNA from its rows. Recorded for this sample are a few hundred thousand distinct CDR3 sequences; 13% to 15% of them occurred a single time. The ten largest clonotypes hold more than 9.5% of the sample.

The chain joins TRBV29-1 to TRBJ2-2, with TRBD2 perhaps the D gene, on 7 matching bases. The sequencing here drew on PBMCs from blood, taken 12 days after vaccination. The TCR was taken from a middle-aged man who received an inactivated influenza vaccine. Donor details come from another sample of the same person, matched by shared clones. Here is the DNA: TGCAGCGTTCGGGGGGCGGGTCACACCGGGGAGCTGTTTTTT. It translates as CSVRGAGHTGELFF.